A single TCR beta chain is shown here with its context. The specificity of this receptor is unknown. No qualities accompany the bases; no much larger clone lies one base away. After PBMCs were isolated by density centrifugation and stained for CD3, CD4 and CD8, a FACSAria was used to sort CD4+ and CD8+ T cells. Unaffected controls provided scalp biopsies and blood samples. Based on the germline V gene, the CDR1 and CDR2 sequences are SGHVS and FQNEAQ. V ends up 1 base short and J 4 bases short, with an unmatched junction base count of 15. Reading from cysteine to phenylalanine, the CDR3 counts 18 amino acids. The sequence is cut down to CDR3 DNA, 54 bases in frame from base 1. The data stem from a study of CD8+ T cells in alopecia areata (dated by TCRdb to the late 2010s). Broadly, across the study: High-throughput TCRbeta sequencing was used to examine T cell clonal expansion in alopecia areata in both the C3H/HeJ mouse model and human patients. On the human side, TCRbeta sequencing was run on scalp tissue and on sorted CD4+ and CD8+ peripheral blood T cells from healthy controls and from alopecia areata patients with either patchy or totalis/universalis disease. Clonality in the scalp was compared among normal scalp (n=4), patchy alopecia areata scalp (n=8), and alopecia totalis/universalis scalp (n=8). The RNA source kit depended on sample type: the PAXgene miRNA kit for fixed scalp, the miRNeasy kit for PBMCs, and the RNeasy kit for mouse skin. immunoSEQ multiplex PCR using 35 Vbeta forward primers and 13 Jbeta reverse primers was used to amplify TCRbeta CDR3 regions.

The paper as a whole reports these results and caveats: Compared with normal scalp, lesional scalp had higher clonality and more expanded CD8+ clones, particularly in alopecia totalis/universalis, a pattern that suggests antigenic drive. Unlike mouse skin, where gammadelta T cells dominate, normal human skin contains resident alphabeta T cells that get sequenced too, which complicates analysis of the scalp TCR repertoire. TCR sequences shared between patients were less clear than in mice, possibly partly because of HLA diversity in the patient population.

Library method: the immunoSEQ multiplex PCR assay. To provide template for TCR sequencing, every sample had RNA extracted and reverse transcribed into cDNA. SuperScript III was used to make first-strand cDNA, primed with a 2:1 mix of oligo-dT and random hexamers. A synthetic immune receptor repertoire was used to assess amplification bias, and residual bias was removed computationally. As for the authors' bioinformatics: Raw reads were preprocessed for error removal, and CDR3 was defined according to IMGT conventions as running from the conserved cysteine to phenylalanine. Clonality was computed as 1 minus the Shannon entropy, with the entropy normalized by log2 of the number of productive unique TCRs. CD4 or CD8 identity of scalp clones was inferred by cross-referencing scalp TCRbeta sequences with sorted blood CD4 and CD8 repertoires. TCRdb obtained this table from immuneACCESS and retained in-frame rearrangements with V and J assigned. These tables miss some clones; where compared with another copy, unresolved V genes account for less than half of the shortfall, and the remainder is unexplained. D and trimming were read from the DNA, whereas the V and J calls and clone size are those reported in that table. This sample is represented by about 110,000 clones; approximately 60% of them were singletons. The ten biggest clones cover under 25% of the sample.

Sequenced input: CD8+ T cells sorted from blood. Here the chain combines TRBV7-8 and TRBJ1-2; TRBD1 matches 7 bases in the middle. The receptor comes from a human donor in good health. CDR3 sequence: CASSLGSPTGRGSYGYTF. In nucleotides, the sequence is TGTGCCAGCAGCTTAGGGAGTCCTACGGGCAGGGGGTCCTATGGCTACACCTTC.